The 27 T cell receptor beta chains below were found in one sample sequenced in a study of beta chain features in type 1 diabetes. Antigen specificity for these receptors is unknown. Study conclusions and caveats: Moderate but significant shortening of TCRB CDR3s was recorded in all four CD4+ subsets from Type 1 diabetes patients.

Every bit of the isolated RNA underwent reverse transcription, so sequencing read expressed TCRB transcripts. Profiling relied on immunoSEQ multiplex PCR, and the TCRdb table lists in-frame clones only, not all of them. The sample consists of around 97,000 clones, roughly 28% of them appearing once. Sequencing used central memory CD4+ T cells from blood. These receptor sequences come from a woman between 18 and 29 years old with type 1 diabetes.

The chain has TRBV6-5 and TRBJ2-7, with 12 nucleotides matching TRBD2. Germline loops: CDR1 MNHEY, CDR2 SVGAGI. The CDR3 covers 14 residues. With 10 bases clipped from V and 4 bases from J, the junction kept 8 bases outside the gene matches. In DNA form, the CDR3 reads TGTGCCACCCGACTCACTAGCGGGAGGTACGAGCAGTACTTC. It specifies CATRLTSGRYEQYF.

This rearrangement joins TRBV19 to TRBJ1-5, with 7 bases matching TRBD1. Trimming took 0 bases from V and 7 from J; bases not matched to a gene: 6. The CDR3 totals 15 residues. The germline CDR1 and CDR2 sequences are LNHDA and SQIVND (reference sequence). The CDR3 loop is CASSIDRVRGQPQHF. The DNA for the CDR3 is TGTGCCAGTAGTATAGATCGGGTCAGGGGGCAGCCCCAGCATTTT.

CDR3 protein: CASNDRTYGYTF. CDR3 coding DNA: TGTGCCAGTAATGACAGGACCTATGGCTACACCTTC. The V and J genes are TRBV19 and TRBJ1-2; perhaps TRBD1 as D (6 bases). Germline V gene data show CDR1 as LNHDA and CDR2 as SQIVND (reference sequence). The CDR3 has 12 amino acids. V shed 7 bases and J shed 4 bases, with 10 bases lying between them.

The rearrangement links TRBV11-2 to TRBJ2-3, with TRBD2 matching over 11 bases. Germline V lookup: CDR1 SGHAT, CDR2 FQNNGV. The V segment lost 7 bases and the J segment 1 base; nucleotides outside the gene matches: 1. The CDR3 covers 14 residues. The CDR3 DNA sequence: TGTGCCAGCAAACTAGCGGGAGGCACAGATACGCAGTATTTT. Translated: CASKLAGGTDTQYF.

This clone was found a few times. The V call is TRBV19, the J call TRBJ2-1; D perhaps matches TRBD2 (5 bases). Germline CDR1 reads LNHDA; CDR2 reads SQIVND (reference sequence). V lost 5 bases to trimming and J lost 4 bases, with 9 bases between them. The CDR3 has 13 amino acids. The CDR3 spells CASSLPGYNEQFF. The CDR3 DNA is TGTGCCAGTAGTCTCCCGGGATACAATGAGCAGTTCTTC.

The chain uses TRBV7-2 and TRBJ1-1, with D unclear. Germline loops: CDR1 SGHTA, CDR2 FQGNSA. The CDR3 consists of 16 residues. V was pared by 1 base and J by 1 base, with 13 bases between. CDR3 sequence: CASSLEVSRPNTEAFF. As DNA, the CDR3 is TGTGCCAGCAGCTTAGAAGTTTCCAGGCCGAACACTGAAGCTTTCTTT.

In this sample, this clone turned up a few times. This chain connects TRBV18 to TRBJ2-3, with TRBD2 matching over 8 bases. The CDR3 loop spans 15 amino acids. CDR1 and CDR2 (germline): KGHSH, LQKENI. After removal of 3 bases from V and 6 bases from J, the junction contained 8 bases not matched to a gene. The CDR3, as DNA: TGTGCCAGCTCACCGAAGGGAGCGGGAGTGGATACGCAGTATTTT. Translated, it gives CASSPKGAGVDTQYF.

The chain recombines TRBV28 with TRBJ2-1; 10 bases line up with TRBD1. The CDR3 covers 15 residues. With V trimmed by 6 bases and J by 3 bases, 5 bases remained unmatched. Germline CDR1 is MDHEN and CDR2 is SYDVKM. The chain's CDR3 is CASSPGTGDYNEQFF. CDR3 nucleotide sequence: TGTGCCAGCAGCCCGGGGACAGGGGACTACAATGAGCAGTTCTTC.

The rearrangement links TRBV28 to TRBJ2-7, with 12 bases lining up with TRBD2. After removal of 4 bases from V and 1 base from J, the junction contained 8 bases not matched to a gene. Germline loops: CDR1 MDHEN, CDR2 SYDVKM. The CDR3 consists of 17 residues. The chain's CDR3 is CASSSPLGLAGSYEQYF. In DNA form, the CDR3 reads TGTGCCAGCAGTTCTCCCCTCGGACTAGCGGGATCCTACGAGCAGTACTTC.

This clone has only a few counts. This chain links TRBV5-1 with TRBJ1-1; D not certain. Germline V gene sequence: CDR1 SGHRS, CDR2 YFSETQ. The CDR3 sequence is 16 residues long. V shed 0 bases and J shed 0 bases, with 12 bases lying between them. CDR3 amino acids: CASSLGPGSLNTEAFF. CDR3 nucleotide sequence: TGCGCCAGCAGCTTGGGCCCGGGATCCCTGAACACTGAAGCTTTCTTT. The complete variable domain, with remaining parts taken from reference TRBV5-1 and TRBJ1-1, reads KAGVTQTPRYLIKTRGQQVTLSCSPISGHRSVSWYQQTPGQGLQFLFEYFSETQRNKGNFPGRFSGRQFSNSRSEMNVSTLELGDSALYLCASSLGPGSLNTEAFFGQGTRLTVV.

J is TRBJ2-2 and V is TRBV5-1; 11 bases agree with TRBD2. The CDR3 contains 16 residues. Germline lookup yields CDR1 SGHRS and CDR2 YFSETQ. The V gene end was trimmed by 2 bases and the J gene end by 4 bases; junction bases not matched to a gene: 4. The chain's CDR3 is CASSFQGTSGTGELFF. The CDR3 nucleotides read TGCGCCAGCAGCTTCCAGGGGACTAGCGGCACCGGGGAGCTGTTTTTT.

This clone showed up just a few times. The V and J genes are TRBV19 and TRBJ2-2, with D perhaps matching TRBD1 (6 bases). Germline-derived CDR1 and CDR2 are LNHDA and SQIVND (reference sequence). The CDR3 runs to 14 residues. V was pared by 6 bases and J by 0 bases, with 8 bases between. CDR3 protein: CASRTGTNTGELFF. CDR3 coding DNA: TGTGCCAGTAGAACAGGGACGAACACCGGGGAGCTGTTTTTT.

The chain employs TRBV9 and TRBJ2-3; 7 bases line up with TRBD2. Germline loops: CDR1 SGDLS, CDR2 YYNGEE. The CDR3 runs 18 residues. V gave up 4 bases and J gave up 1 base; unmatched junction bases: 15. The CDR3 here is CASSLRHSTSARTDTQYF. The CDR3 bases are TGTGCCAGCAGCCTTCGCCATTCAACTAGCGCCCGCACAGATACGCAGTATTTT.

This clone was seen a few times. The rearrangement uses TRBV28 and TRBJ2-2; maybe TRBD1 (5 bases). Germline CDR1 and CDR2: MDHEN and SYDVKM. This CDR3 has 13 residues. V gave up 2 bases and J gave up 4 bases, with 5 bases separating them. The CDR3 is CASSLRGTGELFF. The CDR3 region has the DNA TGTGCCAGCAGTTTAAGGGGCACCGGGGAGCTGTTTTTT.

This clone appeared a few times. This chain uses TRBV25-1 with TRBJ2-5; D is perhaps TRBD2 (5 bases). CDR1 MGHDK and CDR2 SYGVNS come from the germline V gene. CDR3 size: 15 residues. With 4 bases removed from V and 5 bases from J, the gap between germline ends came to 17 bases. The CDR3 sequence: CASSGTKRGLETQYF. In DNA form, the CDR3 reads TGTGCCAGCAGTGGTACAAAACGGGGTCTGGAGACCCAGTACTTC.

In this sample, this clone turned up a few times. Germline is not matched at one junction end, which may reflect a read error. The chain links TRBV6-4 to TRBJ2-1, with D uncertain. This CDR3 is 10 amino acids long. Germline CDR1 reads MRHNA; CDR2 reads SNTAGT. The CDR3 DNA reads TGTGCCAGCCCCTACTATGAGCAGTTCTTC. Protein product: CASPYYEQFF.

This chain uses TRBV18 with TRBJ1-3; 8 nucleotides align to TRBD1. In germline, CDR1 is KGHSH, CDR2 LQKENI. The CDR3 is made up of 16 amino acids. V was clipped by 3 bases and J by 0 bases; unmatched bases: 4. The CDR3 loop is CASSPGTGTSGNTIYF. CDR3 DNA sequence: TGTGCCAGCTCACCGGGGACAGGCACCTCTGGAAACACCATATATTTT.

This clone was observed a handful of times. The chain joins TRBV30 to TRBJ1-5; possibly TRBD1 for D (5 bases). Germline V gene sequence: CDR1 GTSNPN, CDR2 SVGIG (reference sequence). Trimming left V 5 bases short and J 7 bases short, with 15 bases between. This CDR3 spans 13 amino acids. CDR3 sequence (DNA): TGTGCCTGGTCACCAGGGAACCGGCAGCCCCAGCATTTT. Protein product: CAWSPGNRQPQHF.

This clone showed up just a few times. This chain uses TRBV5-1 with TRBJ1-1, with 9 positions matching TRBD1. Losses at the gene ends were 1 base for V and 4 bases for J; bases not matched to a gene: 8. The CDR3 length is 16 residues. Looked up from germline, CDR1 is SGHRS and CDR2 is YFSETQ. In DNA form, the CDR3 reads TGCGCCAGCAGCTTGATAGGACAGGGGATTGGCACTGAAGCTTTCTTT. Translating gives CASSLIGQGIGTEAFF.

In its sample, this clone was seen a few times. This sequence joins TRBV5-1 and TRBJ2-7; D is uncertain. The CDR3 consists of 13 residues. In germline, CDR1 is SGHRS, CDR2 YFSETQ. Trimming shortened V by 0 bases and J by 7 bases, and 11 bases separated the two germline ends. CDR3 protein: CASSLVPSGEQYV. The CDR3, as DNA: TGCGCCAGCAGCTTGGTCCCTAGTGGGGAGCAGTACGTC.

This clone has just a few counts. This rearrangement joins TRBV18 to TRBJ2-1; D possibly corresponds to TRBD1 (5 bases). The CDR3 is 15 residues long. Between the trimmed V and J ends, which lost 2 bases and 1 base, there was a span of 9 bases. CDR1 KGHSH and CDR2 LQKENI come from the germline V gene. The CDR3 loop is CASSPAPGSYNEQFF. The DNA of the CDR3 is TGTGCCAGCTCACCAGCCCCAGGGTCCTACAATGAGCAGTTCTTC.

The V call is TRBV7-7, the J call TRBJ2-2; the D gene is possibly TRBD2 (5 bases). The ends were cut back, 6 bases at V and 5 bases at J, with 13 bases in the middle. The CDR3 consists of 14 residues. The germline V gene has CDR1 SSHAT and CDR2 FNYEAQ (reference sequence). The CDR3 sequence is CASRDGVDTGELFF. The CDR3 nucleotides are TGTGCCAGCAGGGACGGGGTGGATACCGGGGAGCTGTTTTTT. Filled out from reference TRBV7-7 and TRBJ2-2, the complete variable domain reads GAGVSQSPRYKVTKRGQDVTLRCDPISSHATLYWYQQALGQGPEFLTYFNYEAQPDKSGLPSDRFSAERPEGSISTLTIQRTEQRDSAMYRCASRDGVDTGELFFGEGSRLTVL.

This sequence joins TRBV6-1 and TRBJ2-7; possible D gene TRBD2, 5 bases. CDR3 length: 12 residues. Germline CDR1 reads MNHNS; CDR2 reads SASEGT. Trimming removed 4 bases at V and 3 bases at J, with 7 bases between. CDR3 DNA: TGTGCCAGCAGTGCCCGGGACTACGAGCAGTACTTC. Translating gives CASSARDYEQYF.

This clone has only a few counts. The chain recombines TRBV18 with TRBJ1-2, with D perhaps matching TRBD1 (6 bases). Trimming pared 4 bases from V and 2 bases from J, leaving 8 bases between. The CDR3 contains 13 residues. The V gene's germline CDR1 is KGHSH and CDR2 LQKENI. DNA for the CDR3: TGTGCCAGCTCACAAGACAGGAACTATGGCTACACCTTC. Its translation is CASSQDRNYGYTF.

This clone was observed a few times. This chain links TRBV6-6 with TRBJ2-7; TRBD1 aligns across 9 bases. CDR1 MNHNY and CDR2 SVGAGI come from the germline V gene (reference sequence). The CDR3 is 15 amino acids. V trimming: 5 bases; J trimming: 5 bases; junction bases outside the gene matches: 10. DNA for the CDR3: TGTGCCAGCAGTCACGGGACAGGGAATTGGGACGAGCAGTACGTC. This translates into CASSHGTGNWDEQYV.

J is TRBJ1-2 and V is TRBV6-5; D gene uncertain. The CDR3 length is 15 residues. Germline CDR1 and CDR2: MNHEY and SVGAGI. The V and J ends lost 5 bases and 0 bases respectively, with 13 bases between them. In DNA, the CDR3 is TGTGCCAGCAGTCCAAACTATGGAGCTAACTATGGCTACACCTTC. This codes for CASSPNYGANYGYTF.

The rearrangement joins TRBV6-4 to TRBJ2-1; TRBD2 aligns across 9 bases. Germline-derived CDR1 and CDR2 are MRHNA and SNTAGT. The CDR3 is made up of 18 amino acids. With 0 bases clipped from V and 0 bases from J, the junction kept 6 bases outside the gene matches. CDR3 sequence reads: CASSDSKVAGDSYNEQFF. The CDR3, as DNA: TGTGCCAGCAGTGACTCGAAGGTAGCGGGAGACTCCTACAATGAGCAGTTCTTC.